This T cell receptor (beta chain) was identified in a study of CD8 T cells in Susac syndrome. Blood CD8+ and CD4+ T cells underwent high-throughput TCR beta sequencing. Negative magnetic isolation gave CD8+ and CD4+ cells; FACS enriched CD8+ TEMRA. Random-hexamer reverse transcription was applied to roughly 0.5 to 1 ug RNA. Amplification of TCR beta CDR3 across 54 Vbeta and 13 Jbeta was performed with immunoSEQ multiplex PCR. TCRdb processed the immunoSEQ multiplex PCR reads anew with MiXCR; each CDR3 protein has one entry. The sample has 100,000 to 150,000 distinct CDR3 sequences; approximately 96% are singletons. V was pared by 5 bases and J by 7 bases, with 17 bases between. Per germline, CDR1 SGHTA and CDR2 FQGNSA. The length of the CDR3 is 14 residues.

Sequenced: CD4+ T cells from PBMCs. The sequence was obtained from a human donor in good health. The chain has TRBV7-2 and TRBJ1-2; D gene uncertain. CDR3 sequence: CASSPGSQTGGYTF. The CDR3 DNA follows: TGTGCCAGCAGCCCTGGGTCCCAGACCGGTGGCTACACCTTC. The variable domain in full, with the rest retrieved from reference TRBV7-2 and TRBJ1-2, is GAGVSQSPSNKVTEKGKDVELRCDPISGHTALYWYRQSLGQGLEFLIYFQGNSAPDKSGLPSDRFSAERTGGSVSTLTIQRTQQEDSAVYLCASSPGSQTGGYTFGSGTRLTVV.